This TCR beta chain was captured by sequencing in a study of T-cell memory formation after mild COVID-19. Study-wide context: TCR clusters largely stayed donor specific.

Trimming removed 6 bases from V and 2 bases from J; junction bases left unmatched: 5. Per the germline V gene, CDR1 is DFQATT and CDR2 is SNEGSKA (reference sequence). The length of the CDR3 is 14 residues. Findings of the study overall: The main location of contracting CD4+ clones was CM and EM, and that of contracting CD8+ clones was EMRA. Nothing confirmed that second-wave clones peaking on day 37 were specific for SARS-CoV-2.

Concerning this clonotype: Its specificity is unknown.

TCRdb re-called the 5' RACE reads through MiXCR, storing one row per CDR3 protein. The repertoire holds roughly 250,000 distinct CDR3 sequences, around 17% seen once, with approximately 3.4% in the top ten. What was sequenced was PBMCs or a T cell subset sorted from them (not recorded which). The chain is built from TRBV20-1 and TRBJ2-3, with 10 bases fitting TRBD1. This TCR derives from a man aged 18 to 30 who had mild COVID-19 (a few samples of this study predate the infection). Cell type and time point are not known. This CDR3 is CSARQGAFTDTQYF. Written as DNA, the CDR3 is TGCAGTGCCCGACAGGGGGCCTTCACAGATACGCAGTATTTT.